What follows are 7 T cell receptor beta chains derived from one specimen sequenced in a study of T-cell reconstitution after alpha-beta-depleted transplantation in children. During its preparation, the TCRbeta library received unique molecular identifiers. TCRdb reanalysed the PCR reads using MiXCR and keeps one entry per CDR3 protein. The sample contains roughly 120,000 distinct CDR3 sequences, more than 20% of which appear only once. The source was PBMCs, mostly from graft donor cells, collected 180 days after TCRalphabeta/CD19-depleted stem cell transplant. The source of these receptors is a male patient between 2 and 10 years old who had a stem cell transplant for chronic granulomatous disease, so the T cells may come from the graft donor.

This clonotype was observed many times. The chain combines TRBV10-3 with TRBJ2-1; the match to TRBD1 covers 9 bases. This CDR3 is built from 14 residues. Germline V gene lookup returns CDR1 ENHRY and CDR2 SYGVKD. Losses at the gene ends were 5 bases for V and 7 bases for J; bases not matched to a gene: 6. The chain's CDR3 is CAISPGQGANEQFF. CDR3 nucleotide sequence: TGTGCCATCAGTCCGGGACAGGGTGCTAATGAGCAGTTCTTC.

This clonotype has more than one count but fewer than ten. The chain combines TRBV27 with TRBJ2-1; D not certain. The ends were cut back, 8 bases at V and 10 bases at J, with 6 bases in the middle. The V gene's germline CDR1 is MNHEY and CDR2 SMNVEV (reference sequence). The CDR3 is 9 residues long. The CDR3 region is CASGFEQFF. CDR3 bases: TGTGCCAGCGGCTTCGAGCAGTTCTTC.

Many counts were recorded for this clonotype. The chain combines TRBV20-1 with TRBJ1-2; D possibly corresponds to TRBD1 (5 bases). Germline values: CDR1 DFQATT, CDR2 SNEGSKA (reference sequence). Trimming took off 4 bases at V and 4 bases at J, with 10 bases between the two ends. The CDR3 has 12 amino acids. CDR3 protein: CSAKGLLYGYTF. CDR3 bases: TGCAGTGCTAAGGGACTCCTCTATGGCTACACCTTC.

This chain connects TRBV7-9 to TRBJ2-2; D call uncertain. The V and J ends lost 3 bases and 3 bases respectively, with 5 bases between them. Germline CDR1 and CDR2: SEHNR and FQNEAQ (reference sequence). The CDR3 spans 13 residues. CDR3 loop: CASSFAYTGELFF. The DNA of the CDR3 is TGTGCCAGCAGCTTCGCATACACCGGGGAGCTGTTTTTT. The complete variable domain, with remaining parts taken from reference TRBV7-9 and TRBJ2-2, reads DTGVSQNPRHKITKRGQNVTFRCDPISEHNRLYWYRQTLGQGPEFLTYFQNEAQLEKSRLLSDRFSAERPKGSFSTLEIQRTEQGDSAMYLCASSFAYTGELFFGEGSRLTVL.

A few counts support this clonotype. V and J are TRBV12-3 or TRBV12-4 and TRBJ1-5; a possible D gene is TRBD1 (6 bases). Deletions cut 5 bases from V and 4 bases from J, with 18 bases between. The CDR3 consists of 16 residues. The CDR3, as DNA: TGTGCCAGCAGTGTACCACAGGGTCCGGCGAATCAGCCCCAGCATTTT. Protein product: CASSVPQGPANQPQHF.

CDR3 region: CASSHGTSGKHEQFF. The DNA for the CDR3 is TGTGCCAGCAGCCATGGGACTAGCGGTAAACATGAGCAGTTCTTC. The chain couples TRBV7-9 to TRBJ2-1, with 11 bases lining up with TRBD2. The V gene end was trimmed by 5 bases and the J gene end by 8 bases; junction bases not matched to a gene: 8. The CDR3 sequence is 15 residues long. Germline V gives CDR1 SEHNR, CDR2 FQNEAQ (reference sequence).

This clonotype was counted many times. CDR3 nucleotide sequence: TGTGCCAGCAGCCAATCGAGAGCCGCTCGCGAGCAGTACTTC. Translation gives CASSQSRAAREQYF. This chain links TRBV3-1 with TRBJ2-7; D gene ambiguous. Trimming removed 2 bases at V and 6 bases at J, with 14 bases between. Per the germline V gene, CDR1 is LGHDT and CDR2 is YNNKEL (reference sequence). CDR3 length: 14 residues.